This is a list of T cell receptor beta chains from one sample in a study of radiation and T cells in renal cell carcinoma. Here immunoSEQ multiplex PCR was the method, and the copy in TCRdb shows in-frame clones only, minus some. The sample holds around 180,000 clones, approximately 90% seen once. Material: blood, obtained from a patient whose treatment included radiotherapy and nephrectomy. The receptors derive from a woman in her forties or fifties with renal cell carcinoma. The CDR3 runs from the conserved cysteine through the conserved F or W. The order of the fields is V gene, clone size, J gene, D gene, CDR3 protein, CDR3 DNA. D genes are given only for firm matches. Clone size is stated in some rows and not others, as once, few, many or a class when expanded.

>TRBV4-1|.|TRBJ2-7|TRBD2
CASSQEDLAGGSYEQYF
TGCGCCAGCAGCCAAGAAGATCTCGCGGGGGGCTCCTACGAGCAGTACTTC
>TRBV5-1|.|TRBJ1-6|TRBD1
CASSAGQESSPLHF
TGCGCCAGCAGCGCAGGACAGGAGAGCTCACCCCTCCACTTT
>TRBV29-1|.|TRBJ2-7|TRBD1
CSARQGEFYEQYF
TGCAGCGCGAGACAGGGAGAGTTCTACGAGCAGTACTTC
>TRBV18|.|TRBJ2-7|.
CASSPSSRAYEQYF
TGTGCCAGCTCACCCTCCTCCAGGGCCTACGAGCAGTACTTC
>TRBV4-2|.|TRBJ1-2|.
CASSQAGGGPSGYTF
TGTGCCAGCAGCCAAGCCGGCGGCGGTCCTAGTGGCTACACCTTC
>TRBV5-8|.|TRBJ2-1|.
CASSRPRRVNYNEQFF
TGTGCCAGCAGCCGCCCTCGAAGGGTGAACTACAATGAGCAGTTCTTC
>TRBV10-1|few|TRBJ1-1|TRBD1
CASRGQLNTEAFF
TGCGCCAGCAGGGGACAGCTGAACACTGAAGCTTTCTTT
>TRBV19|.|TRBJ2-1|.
CASSQNNEQFF
TGTGCCAGTAGCCAGAACAATGAGCAGTTCTTC
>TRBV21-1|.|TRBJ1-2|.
CASSPPGGQGARSSGYTF
TGTGCCAGCAGCCCCCCAGGTGGGCAGGGGGCGCGAAGTAGTGGCTACACCTTC
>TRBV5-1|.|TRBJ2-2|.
CASSPDGNTGELFF
TGCGCCAGCAGCCCTGACGGGAACACCGGGGAGCTGTTTTTT
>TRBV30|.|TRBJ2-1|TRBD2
CAWSGLAGGSEFF
TGTGCCTGGAGTGGACTAGCGGGGGGGAGTGAGTTCTTC
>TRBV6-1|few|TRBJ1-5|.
CASTKEDQPQHF
TGTGCCAGCACTAAAGAGGATCAGCCCCAGCATTTT
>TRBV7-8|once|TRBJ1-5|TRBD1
CASSLGQGGSNQPQHF
TGTGCCAGCAGCTTGGGGCAGGGGGGGAGCAATCAGCCCCAGCATTTT
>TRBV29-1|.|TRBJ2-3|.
CSVGALTDTQYF
TGCAGCGTTGGTGCTCTCACAGATACGCAGTATTTT
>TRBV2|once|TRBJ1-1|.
CASTGGGRGTEAFF
TGTGCCAGCACCGGGGGGGGACGTGGCACTGAAGCTTTCTTT
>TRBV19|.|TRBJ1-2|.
CASSIGVNYGYTF
TGTGCCAGTAGTATAGGGGTTAACTATGGCTACACCTTC
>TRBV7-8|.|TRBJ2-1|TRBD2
CASSSARTSGHEQFF
TGTGCCAGCAGCTCGGCCCGGACTAGCGGCCATGAGCAGTTCTTC